The rows below give T cell receptor beta chains drawn from one sample of a study of T cells after yellow fever vaccination. Each CDR3 protein is one row after TCRdb ran MiXCR on the 5' RACE reads. The sample carries some 110,000 distinct CDR3 sequences, approximately 8.4% recorded once. The sequenced sample was CD8+ T cells sorted from PBMCs, obtained 45 days after the yellow fever booster vaccination. The receptors shown here come from a man aged 30 to 45 who received the YFV17D yellow fever vaccine. Both conserved end residues are trimmed from each CDR3.

J gene | V gene | CDR3 protein
TRBJ2-7 | TRBV7-6 | ASSLTKGISRTTYEQY
TRBJ2-2 | TRBV5-1 | ASSSTGLAGELF
TRBJ2-2 | TRBV7-8 | ASSQGTGVGELF
TRBJ2-1 | TRBV3-1 | ASSQVGTAYNEQF
TRBJ1-1 | TRBV5-1 | ASSLVPGGNTEAF
TRBJ1-2 | TRBV6-5 | ASSPYGTLPVYGYT
TRBJ2-7 | TRBV4-3 | ASSQGTSGTYEQY
TRBJ2-5 | TRBV20-1 | SALPYTRHEETQY
TRBJ2-1 | TRBV20-1 | SARGTGSEQF
TRBJ1-1 | TRBV6-6 | ASSYGFLSEAF
TRBJ2-3 | TRBV5-5 | ASSLYMTGAADTQY
TRBJ2-3 | TRBV12-3/TRBV12-4 | ASSLSGGTDTQY
TRBJ2-5 | TRBV20-1 | SATGTTQETQY
TRBJ2-1 | TRBV11-2 | ASSLVPGMGNEQF
TRBJ2-3 | TRBV9 | ASSVAGGDADTQY
TRBJ2-1 | TRBV25-1 | ASSVLADDVEQF
TRBJ2-7 | TRBV7-6 | ASRAGGGEQY
TRBJ2-1 | TRBV29-1 | SVAPRDLVYNEQF
TRBJ1-5 | TRBV7-9 | ASSLAGGPQH
TRBJ2-3 | TRBV7-2 | ASSLPTGGTDTQY
TRBJ2-7 | TRBV20-1 | SDETGETYEQY
TRBJ2-1 | TRBV25-1 | ASTRERFAYNEQF
TRBJ1-4 | TRBV6-1 | ASSEAPGTDEKLF
TRBJ2-7 | TRBV3-1 | ASSQENDYEQY
TRBJ2-2 | TRBV5-6 | ASSAGDRGAGELF
TRBJ2-7 | TRBV18 | ASSPGTAPFEQY
TRBJ2-7 | TRBV7-8 | ASSFLRPADGQY
TRBJ1-1 | TRBV29-1 | SVYYAEAF
TRBJ2-1 | TRBV15 | ATSSTGGEQF
TRBJ2-6 | TRBV28 | ASARFSGANVLT
TRBJ2-1 | TRBV5-4 | ASSATGKLDEQF
TRBJ2-5 | TRBV7-2 | ASSLQPPETQY
TRBJ2-5 | TRBV13 | ASSETSGQETQY
TRBJ2-1 | TRBV14 | ASSQVGPTKQF
TRBJ2-4 | TRBV5-5 | ASSIGNIQY
TRBJ2-2 | TRBV20-1 | SARDRTSGSAGELF
TRBJ2-2 | TRBV12-3/TRBV12-4 | ASSLPGELF
TRBJ1-1 | TRBV20-1 | SADSGVSTEAF
TRBJ2-2 | TRBV12-3/TRBV12-4 | ASSFPGANTGELF
TRBJ2-5 | TRBV3-1 | ASSHKVRGRTQETQY
TRBJ2-1 | TRBV6-5 | ASSYLREMGWDEQF